The 17 T cell receptor beta chains below all came from one sample that was sequenced in a study of T cell changes during pregnancy in multiple sclerosis (dated by TCRdb to about 2019). The protocol used for the library was the immunoSEQ multiplex PCR assay. Drawn from immuneACCESS, this table holds only the in-frame rearrangements with V and J called that TCRdb kept. Clones are partly lost; checked studies trace under half to an unresolved V gene and leave the rest unexplained. In this sample the table shows roughly 80,000 clones, 92% of which occur a single time. Clones ranked in the top ten supply approximately 1.5% of the sample. Sequenced here: peripheral blood, sampled before pregnancy. The receptor set was obtained from a female donor with multiple sclerosis, enrolled in a pregnancy study.

The chain has TRBV4-1 and TRBJ1-1; 7 nucleotides agree with TRBD1. This CDR3 is 15 amino acids long. V gave up 4 bases and J gave up 5 bases; unmatched junction bases: 10. Per germline, CDR1 MGHRA and CDR2 YSYEKL. CDR3 protein: CASSPPMGQLTEAFF. In nucleotides, the CDR3 is TGCGCCAGCAGCCCCCCAATGGGACAGCTGACTGAAGCTTTCTTT.

A note on this clone: In the same sample, other DNA sequences code for this CDR3. The V call is TRBV18, the J call TRBJ1-1, with D possibly TRBD1 on 5 matching bases. The CDR3 consists of 13 residues. Germline V lookup: CDR1 KGHSH, CDR2 LQKENI. Trimming removed 3 bases at V and 2 bases at J, with 7 bases between. As DNA, the CDR3 is TGTGCCAGCTCACCCCAGGGAAACACTGAAGCTTTCTTT. This gives the protein CASSPQGNTEAFF.

This clone showed up just once. The V call is TRBV9, the J call TRBJ2-3; TRBD2 is a possible D gene (7 bases). The CDR3 is 15 residues long. The germline V gene encodes CDR1 SGDLS and CDR2 YYNGEE. Trimming removed 2 bases at V and 1 base at J, with 11 bases between. DNA for the CDR3: TGTGCCAGCAGCGTTGCGGGGGCCCGCACAGATACGCAGTATTTT. Translating gives CASSVAGARTDTQYF.

V usage is TRBV6-5 and J usage is TRBJ1-1; D not resolved. The germline V gene has CDR1 MNHEY and CDR2 SVGAGI. There are 15 residues in the CDR3. Between the trimmed V and J ends, which lost 6 bases and 4 bases, there was a span of 18 bases. CDR3 DNA: TGTGCCAGCAGCCCTTTCGGTCGCGGGGTCACTGAAGCTTTCTTT. Its protein product is CASSPFGRGVTEAFF.

The V call is TRBV4-1, the J call TRBJ1-2; D ambiguous. The CDR3 has 14 amino acids. Trimming removed 3 bases from V and 4 bases from J, with 12 bases in between. Germline V gene lookup returns CDR1 MGHRA and CDR2 YSYEKL. The CDR3 sequence is CASSHNSLVYGYTF. In nucleotides, the CDR3 is TGCGCCAGCAGCCATAACAGCTTAGTCTATGGCTACACCTTC.

The V call is TRBV18, the J call TRBJ2-2; D is unresolved. V lost 3 bases to trimming and J lost 6 bases, with 20 bases between them. Germline CDR1 is KGHSH and CDR2 is LQKENI. The CDR3 runs to 17 residues. CDR3 region: CASSPPSPGESAGELFF. CDR3 nucleotide sequence: TGTGCCAGCTCACCTCCTTCCCCAGGCGAGTCCGCCGGGGAGCTGTTTTTT.

This chain joins TRBV9 and TRBJ1-2; D is ambiguous. This CDR3 is built from 14 residues. Trimming stripped 0 bases from V and 1 base from J, with 7 bases between. Looked up from germline, CDR1 is SGDLS and CDR2 is YYNGEE. The CDR3, as DNA: TGTGCCAGCAGCGTAGGCAGACATAACTATGGCTACACCTTC. As protein: CASSVGRHNYGYTF.

This sequence joins TRBV7-4 and TRBJ1-2, with a possible D match to TRBD1 (5 bases). The germline V gene encodes CDR1 SGHVT and CDR2 SQSDAQ. This CDR3 has 18 residues. Deletions cut 2 bases from V and 4 bases from J, with 23 bases between. The CDR3 DNA reads as TGTGCCAGCAGCTTAATCGGGCAGGGCACGGGCGGGGGCTATGGCTACACCTTC. Amino acid sequence: CASSLIGQGTGGGYGYTF. The full variable domain, rest sourced from reference TRBV7-4 and TRBJ1-2, is GAGVSQSPRYKVAKRGRDVALRCDSISGHVTLYWYRQTLGQGSEVLTYSQSDAQRDKSGRPSGRFSAERPERSVSTLKIQRTEQGDSAVYLCASSLIGQGTGGGYGYTFGSGTRLTVV.

V gene TRBV5-1 combines with J gene TRBJ1-2; 7 bases align to TRBD1. The CDR3 sequence is 14 residues long. V lost 0 bases and J lost 6; bases outside the gene matches: 5. CDR1 and CDR2 (germline): SGHRS, YFSETQ. DNA for the CDR3: TGCGCCAGCAGCTTGGGGGGACAGTTCAATGGCTACACCTTC. It specifies CASSLGGQFNGYTF.

The V gene is TRBV19, the J gene TRBJ2-7; TRBD2 agrees at 8 bases. CDR1 LNHDA and CDR2 SQIVND come from the germline V gene (reference sequence). The CDR3 sequence is 14 residues long. V shed 6 bases, J shed 1 base, and the junction held 5 bases outside the gene matches. DNA of the CDR3: TGTGCCAGTAGCCCCGGGGGGGGTTCCTACGAGCAGTACTTC. Its protein product is CASSPGGGSYEQYF.

J is TRBJ2-7 and V is TRBV6-1, with D perhaps matching TRBD1 (5 bases). Germline V CDR1 and CDR2: MNHNS, SASEGT. The CDR3 is 14 amino acids. Trimming stripped 4 bases from V and 4 bases from J, with 14 bases between. The CDR3 spells CASSVSQGIYEQYF. The CDR3 coding sequence is TGTGCCAGCAGTGTAAGTCAGGGAATATACGAGCAGTACTTC.

Regarding this clone: One junction end disagrees with the germline gene, perhaps due to a read error. V is TRBV7-9 and J is TRBJ2-2; TRBD2 matches 7 bases. Germline CDR1 is SEHNR and CDR2 is FQNEAQ (reference sequence). This CDR3 comprises 15 residues. The CDR3 loop is CASSLAEANTGELFF. Written as DNA, the CDR3 is TGTGCCAGCAGCCTAGCGGAGGCGAACACCGGGGAGCTGTTTTTT.

This chain connects TRBV4-1 to TRBJ2-1; 15 bases line up with TRBD2. The junction had 6 bases not matched to a gene; V was cut back by 3 bases and J by 0 bases. This CDR3 comprises 19 residues. Germline V gene data show CDR1 as MGHRA and CDR2 as YSYEKL. The CDR3 DNA reads as TGCGCCAGCAGCCACCCGGGACTAGCGGGGGGCAGCTCCTACAATGAGCAGTTCTTC. It codes for CASSHPGLAGGSSYNEQFF.

The chain recombines TRBV5-1 with TRBJ2-5; D possibly corresponds to TRBD1 (5 bases). TRBJ2-7 matches the DNA end more closely, so the J call is doubtful. This CDR3 region has 13 residues. The V gene's germline CDR1 is SGHRS and CDR2 YFSETQ. In DNA form, the CDR3 reads TGCGCCAGCAGCTTGGAGGGGCGCTACGAGCAGTACTTC. Its translation: CASSLEGRYEQYF.

The chain couples TRBV13 to TRBJ1-2; 12 bases are shared with TRBD1. Germline-derived CDR1 and CDR2 are PRHDT and FYEKMQ (reference sequence). The CDR3 runs 16 residues. J lost 4 bases, V lost 3 bases, and 6 bases had no gene match. The CDR3 spells CASSLGQGAPGYGYTF. The CDR3 DNA reads as TGTGCCAGCAGCTTGGGACAGGGGGCGCCTGGCTATGGCTACACCTTC.

The chain recombines TRBV4-2 with TRBJ2-1; 13 nucleotides line up with TRBD2. Germline V lookup: CDR1 LGHNA, CDR2 YNFKEQ. V shed 0 bases, J shed 6 bases, and the junction held 2 bases outside the gene matches. CDR3 length: 16 residues. The CDR3 nucleotides read TGTGCCAGCAGCCAAGACACTAGCGGGGGGGCCAATGAGCAGTTCTTC. The encoded protein is CASSQDTSGGANEQFF.

This sequence joins TRBV9 and TRBJ2-3; 9 nucleotides agree with TRBD1. The CDR3 contains 15 residues. CDR1 is SGDLS, CDR2 YYNGEE, per germline. The ends lost 4 bases at V and 2 bases at J; junction bases unmatched: 5. DNA of the CDR3: TGTGCCAGCAGCCCACAGGGGGCCCCCACAGATACGCAGTATTTT. Residues: CASSPQGAPTDTQYF.